This TCR beta chain was profiled in a study of cytomegalovirus exposure and HLA in healthy donors. Overall study results and limits: CMV serostatus was the sole immune exposure information available.

PCR used 60 Vbeta primers and 13 Jbeta primers. Only in-frame clones appear in the TCRdb table, and some are missing; sequencing was by immunoSEQ multiplex PCR. Among under 200,000 clones listed, around 84% were seen once. Germline V gene sequence: CDR1 SGHRS, CDR2 YFSETQ. The CDR3 consists of 17 residues. The J segment lost 4 bases and the V segment lost 0 bases, leaving 8 bases of the junction unmatched. As concerns this clone: Antigen: not known.

The TCR was taken from a man between 18 and 35 years old in good health and CMV-seronegative. Material for sequencing was PBMCs. The chain uses TRBV5-1 and TRBJ2-3; 10 bases are shared with TRBD2. As DNA, the CDR3 is TGCGCCAGCAGCTTGGCCCTCACTAGCGGGGCCGCAGATACGCAGTATTTT. It specifies CASSLALTSGAADTQYF.